This is a list of T cell receptor beta chains from one sample in a study of chemoradiotherapy in HPV16-positive cancers. Sequencing was performed with immunoSEQ multiplex PCR; in TCRdb, only in-frame clones are kept and a portion is missing. Of approximately 12,000 clones in the sample, roughly three quarters were seen once. This specimen was taken from a patient who underwent chemoradiotherapy. The receptors originated from a human donor with HPV-associated anogenital cancer. Both conserved end residues are trimmed from each CDR3.

v_gene: TRBV6-1; j_gene: TRBJ1-1; len: 12; CDR3aa: ASRLRGGNTEAF
v_gene: TRBV27; j_gene: TRBJ2-3; len: 13; CDR3aa: ASSFGTSGGDTQY
v_gene: TRBV9; j_gene: TRBJ1-5; len: 11; CDR3aa: ASSGQGDQPQH
v_gene: TRBV6-5; j_gene: TRBJ1-6; len: 10; CDR3aa: ASSYGGSPLH
v_gene: TRBV7-9; j_gene: TRBJ1-5; len: 10; CDR3aa: ASSQDNQPQH
v_gene: TRBV11-2; j_gene: TRBJ2-7; len: 9; CDR3aa: ASSLGLEQY
v_gene: TRBV4-1; j_gene: TRBJ1-2; len: 14; CDR3aa: ASSQEDKRGVYGYT
v_gene: TRBV9; j_gene: TRBJ1-4; len: 13; CDR3aa: ASSPSGGSNEKLF
v_gene: TRBV19; j_gene: TRBJ2-2; len: 13; CDR3aa: ASSIGLANTGELF
v_gene: TRBV14; j_gene: TRBJ1-4; len: 10; CDR3aa: ASSQEIEKLF
v_gene: TRBV7-6; j_gene: TRBJ1-1; len: 12; CDR3aa: ASSLGTLNTEAF
v_gene: TRBV5-6; j_gene: TRBJ2-7; len: 12; CDR3aa: ASRAGGYSYEQY
v_gene: TRBV6-1; j_gene: TRBJ2-7; len: 8; CDR3aa: AGGGYEQY
v_gene: TRBV15; j_gene: TRBJ1-1; len: 12; CDR3aa: ATSRGLRNTEAF
v_gene: TRBV10-3; j_gene: TRBJ2-7; len: 11; CDR3aa: AIRPPGPYEQY
v_gene: TRBV27; j_gene: TRBJ1-1; len: 12; CDR3aa: ASRVQGSNTEAF
v_gene: TRBV5-1; j_gene: TRBJ2-7; len: 14; CDR3aa: ASSLGFGRNSYEQY
v_gene: TRBV7-3; j_gene: TRBJ2-6; len: 16; CDR3aa: ASSPVGDRPSGANVLT
v_gene: TRBV28; j_gene: TRBJ1-1; len: 12; CDR3aa: ASSLGQVNTEAF
v_gene: TRBV9; j_gene: TRBJ1-6; len: 14; CDR3aa: ASRTGGPAQNSPLH
v_gene: TRBV19; j_gene: TRBJ1-6; len: 13; CDR3aa: ASTHRDRSNSPLH
v_gene: TRBV11-1; j_gene: TRBJ2-7; len: 13; CDR3aa: ASSLKWGTYYEQY
v_gene: TRBV30; j_gene: TRBJ1-2; len: 13; CDR3aa: AWSDRTGPYYGYT
v_gene: TRBV5-6; j_gene: TRBJ1-2; len: 11; CDR3aa: ASSLARTSGYT
v_gene: TRBV19; j_gene: TRBJ2-2; len: 14; CDR3aa: ASRVMGGVGNGELF
v_gene: TRBV28; j_gene: TRBJ1-3; len: 11; CDR3aa: ASGLTSGNTIY
v_gene: TRBV10-1; j_gene: TRBJ2-1; len: 11; CDR3aa: ASKVGDNNEQF
v_gene: TRBV6-5; j_gene: TRBJ2-5; len: 11; CDR3aa: ASSLWGGETQY
v_gene: TRBV30; j_gene: TRBJ2-7; len: 12; CDR3aa: AWSWGGLANEQY
v_gene: TRBV6-1; j_gene: TRBJ2-7; len: 10; CDR3aa: ASRELTYEQY
v_gene: TRBV28; j_gene: TRBJ1-5; len: 10; CDR3aa: ASLNSNQPQH
v_gene: TRBV28; j_gene: TRBJ2-5; len: 14; CDR3aa: ASSSGLAGGQETQY
v_gene: TRBV9; j_gene: TRBJ2-5; len: 12; CDR3aa: ASSATGGGETQY
v_gene: TRBV27; j_gene: TRBJ1-2; len: 12; CDR3aa: ASSFLQGFDGYT
v_gene: TRBV18; j_gene: TRBJ1-3; len: 14; CDR3aa: ASSPRSESRGNTIY
v_gene: TRBV30; j_gene: TRBJ1-6; len: 11; CDR3aa: AWLGGDASPLH
v_gene: TRBV5-6; j_gene: TRBJ2-3; len: 12; CDR3aa: ASSLQGLADTQY
v_gene: TRBV6-5; j_gene: TRBJ2-7; len: 13; CDR3aa: ASSYSAGDPRGQY
v_gene: TRBV27; j_gene: TRBJ2-5; len: 12; CDR3aa: ASSWGARGETQY
v_gene: TRBV5-5; j_gene: TRBJ1-2; len: 11; CDR3aa: ASRTTGTGGYT
v_gene: TRBV28; j_gene: TRBJ1-1; len: 11; CDR3aa: ATREEGWTEAF
v_gene: TRBV2; j_gene: TRBJ1-1; len: 10; CDR3aa: ASRDGLTEAF
v_gene: TRBV5-6; j_gene: TRBJ1-3; len: 12; CDR3aa: ASSSWGLGNTIY
v_gene: TRBV5-1; j_gene: TRBJ1-6; len: 12; CDR3aa: ASSAGLNNSPLH
v_gene: TRBV5-1; j_gene: TRBJ2-3; len: 13; CDR3aa: ASSLVQGRTDTQY
v_gene: TRBV5-5; j_gene: TRBJ2-7; len: 11; CDR3aa: ASSFGGAYEQY
v_gene: TRBV10-1; j_gene: TRBJ1-5; len: 12; CDR3aa: ASSESGELQPQH
v_gene: TRBV19; j_gene: TRBJ2-1; len: 10; CDR3aa: ASSWGANEQF
v_gene: TRBV2; j_gene: TRBJ2-7; len: 9; CDR3aa: ASVRSYEQY
v_gene: TRBV29-1; j_gene: TRBJ1-5; len: 11; CDR3aa: SVGWGPNQPQH
v_gene: TRBV19; j_gene: TRBJ1-5; len: 11; CDR3aa: ASSMNPDRPQH
v_gene: TRBV5-6; j_gene: TRBJ2-7; len: 13; CDR3aa: ASSRQRIQNYEQY
v_gene: TRBV7-6; j_gene: TRBJ2-1; len: 14; CDR3aa: ASSSPRQGENNEQF
v_gene: TRBV27; j_gene: TRBJ1-5; len: 11; CDR3aa: ASSLGQGNPQH
v_gene: TRBV30; j_gene: TRBJ1-3; len: 13; CDR3aa: AWSHRGRTGNTIY
v_gene: TRBV9; j_gene: TRBJ2-7; len: 14; CDR3aa: ASSVEVGGSSYEQY
v_gene: TRBV9; j_gene: TRBJ1-3; len: 13; CDR3aa: ASSVAPLSGNTIY